This T cell receptor beta chain derives from a study of blood T cell repertoires in COVID-19. Clones were read by immunoSEQ multiplex PCR, and TCRdb kept only the in-frame ones, dropping some. The data show 140,000 to 150,000 clones, about 85% seen once. This receptor was taken from a human donor with COVID-19, enrolled during active disease. The donor label of this sample is uncertain. Sequenced sample: peripheral blood.

The CDR3 DNA is TGTGCCAGCAGCTCCGGGAGGGGAGCCATGAACACTGAAGCTTTCTTT. Translated, it gives CASSSGRGAMNTEAFF. This chain joins TRBV13 and TRBJ1-1; D may be TRBD1 (5 bases). The ends were cut back, 4 bases at V and 0 bases at J, with 15 bases in the middle. Germline CDR1 PRHDT, CDR2 FYEKMQ (reference sequence). The CDR3 has 16 amino acids.